A selection of T cell receptor beta chains follows, all from one sample in a study of technical replicates of blood from a few donors. Data came from immunoSEQ multiplex PCR; TCRdb stores just in-frame clones and leaves some out. The table shows about 59,000 clones, with roughly 93% occurring only once. Sequencing used PBMCs. Every receptor here comes from a human donor in good health. Some clones in this sample may be carry-over from other donors' samples. The CDR3 runs from the conserved cysteine through the conserved F or W. D genes are given only for firm matches. Rows may omit the clone size; those that give it use once, few, many or a size class.

v_call	d_call	j_call	clone_size	cdr3_aa	cdr3_nt
TRBV6-5	.	TRBJ1-1	once	CASRPQERGTAFF	TGTGCCAGCAGGCCTCAAGAAAGGGGTACGGCTTTCTTT
TRBV6-5	.	TRBJ2-5	.	CASSNPPWATQYF	TGTGCCAGCAGTAACCCGCCCTGGGCGACCCAGTACTTC
TRBV11-1	.	TRBJ2-1	.	CASSLNPDSNNEQFF	TGTGCCAGCAGTTTAAACCCGGACAGCAACAATGAGCAGTTCTTC
TRBV27	TRBD1	TRBJ2-5	.	CASSSNRGLWGQETQYF	TGTGCCAGCAGTTCCAACAGGGGGCTTTGGGGCCAAGAGACCCAGTACTTC
TRBV5-1	.	TRBJ2-5	.	CASSLASTGLQETQYF	TGCGCCAGCAGCTTGGCGTCAACAGGACTACAAGAGACCCAGTACTTC
TRBV30	TRBD2	TRBJ2-7	.	CALSGERGTLGQYF	TGTGCCTTGTCCGGAGAGCGGGGGACCCTCGGCCAGTACTTC
TRBV19	.	TRBJ1-2	.	CASRTVPGISYTF	TGTGCCAGTAGAACCGTGCCAGGGATATCGTACACCTTC
TRBV28	.	TRBJ2-7	.	CASVSWEDEQYF	TGTGCCAGCGTTTCGTGGGAGGACGAGCAGTACTTC
TRBV27	.	TRBJ2-1	.	CASSKETGGQQFF	TGTGCCAGCAGCAAAGAAACGGGGGGCCAGCAGTTCTTC
TRBV5-8	TRBD2	TRBJ2-5	.	CASSLTSGGWETQYF	TGTGCCAGCAGCTTGACTAGCGGGGGCTGGGAGACCCAGTACTTC
TRBV11-2	TRBD1	TRBJ1-1	.	CASSLQGAMNTEAFF	TGTGCCAGCAGCTTGCAGGGGGCCATGAACACTGAAGCTTTCTTT
TRBV11-3	TRBD2	TRBJ2-7	.	CASSSGGYEQYF	TGTGCCAGCAGCTCGGGGGGCTACGAGCAGTACTTC
TRBV15	TRBD1	TRBJ2-2	.	CATSRSGTGRTGELFF	TGTGCCACCAGCAGATCCGGGACAGGGCGCACCGGGGAGCTGTTTTTT
TRBV30	TRBD2	TRBJ2-2	.	CAWSALAGESTGELFF	TGTGCCTGGAGTGCCCTAGCGGGAGAATCCACCGGGGAGCTGTTTTTT
TRBV5-1	.	TRBJ2-5	.	CASSSGTLETQYF	TGCGCCAGCAGCTCCGGGACTCTTGAGACCCAGTACTTC
TRBV4-2	TRBD1	TRBJ2-5	.	CASSQTGQGQETQYF	TGTGCCAGCAGCCAAACCGGACAGGGTCAAGAGACCCAGTACTTC
TRBV2	TRBD1	TRBJ1-1	.	CASSRQGALTEAFF	TGTGCCAGCAGTAGACAGGGGGCGCTCACTGAAGCTTTCTTT
TRBV7-2	TRBD1	TRBJ2-3	.	CASSLDGTGGLLSTDTQYF	TGTGCCAGCAGCTTAGACGGGACAGGGGGCCTTCTTAGCACAGATACGCAGTATTTT
TRBV6-6	.	TRBJ2-1	.	CASSPRLGASYNEQFF	TGTGCCAGCAGTCCCCGTCTGGGGGCCAGCTACAATGAGCAGTTCTTC
TRBV13	TRBD2	TRBJ2-5	.	CASSFQRGQETQYF	TGTGCCAGCAGCTTCCAGCGGGGGCAAGAGACCCAGTACTTC
TRBV5-1	TRBD2	TRBJ2-1	medium-sized	CASSFSGAYNEQFF	TGCGCCAGCAGCTTTAGCGGGGCCTACAATGAGCAGTTCTTC
TRBV4-1	.	TRBJ1-2	.	CASSQDLQYNGYTF	TGCGCCAGCAGCCAAGATCTACAGTATAATGGCTACACCTTC
TRBV18	.	TRBJ2-2	.	CASSPQAVRGNTGELFF	TGTGCCAGCTCACCACAGGCCGTGCGGGGGAACACCGGGGAGCTGTTTTTT
TRBV5-1	TRBD2	TRBJ2-5	.	CASKPGLAGGQTQYF	TGCGCCAGCAAACCGGGACTAGCGGGAGGGCAGACCCAGTACTTC
TRBV19	TRBD2	TRBJ2-3	.	CASTGGRAGTDTQYF	TGTGCCAGTACCGGAGGGAGGGCGGGCACAGATACGCAGTATTTT
TRBV6-1	.	TRBJ1-2	.	CASSETGRPYYGYTF	TGTGCCAGCAGCGAGACAGGCCGTCCCTACTATGGCTACACCTTC
TRBV7-2	.	TRBJ2-1	.	CASSFGDPSYNEQFF	TGTGCCAGCAGCTTTGGAGACCCCTCCTACAATGAGCAGTTCTTC
TRBV5-1	TRBD2	TRBJ2-2	.	CASSLDPGLAGVSGELFF	TGCGCCAGCAGCTTGGATCCGGGACTAGCGGGAGTGTCCGGGGAGCTGTTTTTT
TRBV5-1	.	TRBJ1-1	.	CASRGQDLTEAFF	TGCGCCAGCCGAGGACAAGACTTGACTGAAGCTTTCTTT
TRBV10-2	.	TRBJ1-6	.	CASSEGRTVDSPLHF	TGCGCCAGCAGTGAGGGCCGGACAGTCGATTCACCCCTCCACTTT
TRBV2	TRBD1	TRBJ2-7	.	CASNPDRGRGYEQYF	TGTGCCAGCAATCCGGACAGGGGAAGGGGGTACGAGCAGTACTTC
TRBV14	TRBD2	TRBJ2-5	.	CASSLGLAQETQYF	TGTGCCAGCAGCCTCGGACTAGCGCAAGAGACCCAGTACTTC
TRBV4-1	.	TRBJ2-3	.	CASSHAGGAGDTQYF	TGCGCCAGCAGCCACGCTGGGGGGGCAGGCGATACGCAGTATTTT
TRBV9	TRBD1	TRBJ1-1	.	CASSASRDRNTEAFF	TGTGCCAGCAGCGCCAGCCGGGACAGGAACACTGAAGCTTTCTTT
TRBV7-6	TRBD2	TRBJ2-2	once	CASSFPSGRPNTGELFF	TGTGCCAGCAGCTTTCCTAGCGGGAGACCGAACACCGGGGAGCTGTTTTTT
TRBV6-5	TRBD2	TRBJ2-1	.	CASRRLALNEQFF	TGTGCCAGCAGGCGACTAGCGTTAAATGAGCAGTTCTTC
TRBV7-9	.	TRBJ1-6	.	CASSHSDGTLHF	TGTGCCAGCAGCCACTCCGATGGTACCCTCCACTTT
TRBV19	TRBD1	TRBJ2-1	.	CASSLGDSEYNEQFF	TGTGCCAGTAGTCTTGGGGACAGTGAATACAATGAGCAGTTCTTC
TRBV7-8	TRBD2	TRBJ2-3	once	CASRRRGGADTQYF	TGTGCCAGCAGGAGGCGGGGGGGCGCAGATACGCAGTATTTT
TRBV30	TRBD2	TRBJ2-5	.	CAWTGLAGIQETQYF	TGTGCCTGGACCGGACTAGCGGGAATCCAAGAGACCCAGTACTTC
TRBV2	.	TRBJ2-1	.	CASKSYNEQFF	TGTGCCTCGAAGAGTTACAATGAGCAGTTCTTC
TRBV2	TRBD2	TRBJ2-5	.	CASSEGQASGYQETQYF	TGTGCCAGCAGTGAAGGGCAGGCTAGCGGTTATCAAGAGACCCAGTACTTC
TRBV6-4	.	TRBJ2-7	.	CASITAGSNYEQYF	TGTGCCAGCATTACCGCCGGGTCAAACTACGAGCAGTACTTC
TRBV5-1	TRBD1	TRBJ2-5	.	CASTYLGQLQETQYF	TGCGCCAGCACCTACCTGGGACAGCTCCAAGAGACCCAGTACTTC
TRBV7-9	.	TRBJ1-1	.	CASSLDPIAGAEAFF	TGTGCCAGCAGCTTAGATCCTATAGCCGGAGCTGAAGCTTTCTTT
TRBV19	.	TRBJ1-2	.	CASKTGTSMRTF	TGTGCCAGCAAAACAGGGACGTCCATGCGCACCTTC
TRBV4-3	.	TRBJ2-3	.	CASSHPDSPTDTQYF	TGCGCCAGCAGCCACCCAGACAGCCCCACAGATACGCAGTATTTT
TRBV20-1	.	TRBJ2-1	.	CSASYVGEQFF	TGCAGTGCTAGCTACGTTGGTGAGCAGTTCTTC
TRBV6-5	.	TRBJ1-1	.	CASSKLTGFITFF	TGTGCCAGCAGTAAACTTACAGGGTTTATAACTTTCTTT
TRBV4-2	TRBD2	TRBJ2-1	.	CASSQGLADYNEQFF	TGTGCCAGCAGCCAAGGACTAGCGGATTACAATGAGCAGTTCTTC
TRBV2	TRBD1	TRBJ1-2	.	CASSGETGTYGYTF	TGTGCCAGCAGTGGGGAGACAGGGACCTATGGCTACACCTTC
TRBV5-1	TRBD1	TRBJ2-7	.	CASSGGQGPYEQYF	TGCGCCAGCAGCGGGGGACAGGGACCCTACGAGCAGTACTTC
TRBV6-5	.	TRBJ2-7	.	CASSYWRDPTGEQYF	TGTGCCAGCAGTTACTGGCGGGATCCCACGGGCGAGCAGTACTTC
TRBV4-3	TRBD2	TRBJ2-3	few	CASSQDLAGGPDTQYF	TGCGCCAGCAGCCAAGACCTAGCGGGGGGGCCAGATACGCAGTATTTT
TRBV5-4	.	TRBJ2-5	.	CASSPTGKGPQETQYF	TGTGCCAGCAGCCCAACAGGAAAGGGGCCCCAAGAGACCCAGTACTTC
TRBV5-1	TRBD1	TRBJ1-2	.	CASSPRRDSIVHGYTF	TGCGCCAGCAGCCCGCGCCGGGACAGTATAGTGCATGGCTACACCTTC
TRBV6-1	.	TRBJ1-2	.	CASSAGTPAGRGYTF	TGTGCCAGCTCCGCCGGGACCCCAGCGGGTAGGGGCTACACCTTC